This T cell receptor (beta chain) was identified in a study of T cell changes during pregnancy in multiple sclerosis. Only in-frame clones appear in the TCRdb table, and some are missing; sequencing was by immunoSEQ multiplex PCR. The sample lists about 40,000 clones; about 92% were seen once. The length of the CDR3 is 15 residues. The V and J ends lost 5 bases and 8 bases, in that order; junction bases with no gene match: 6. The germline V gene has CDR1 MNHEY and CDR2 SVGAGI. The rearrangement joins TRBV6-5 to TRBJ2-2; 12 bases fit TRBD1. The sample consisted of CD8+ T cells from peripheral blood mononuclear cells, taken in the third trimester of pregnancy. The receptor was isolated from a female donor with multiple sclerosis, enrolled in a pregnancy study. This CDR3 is CASSMGQGALGELFF. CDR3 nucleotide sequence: TGTGCCAGCAGTATGGGACAGGGGGCGCTTGGGGAGCTGTTTTTT.